This T cell receptor (beta chain) appears in the sequencing data of a study of siplizumab effects on memory and regulatory T cells. Method: immunoSEQ multiplex PCR; TCRdb's copy keeps in-frame clones and lacks some. The table records some 100,000 clones, roughly 97% of them present only once. Losses at the gene ends were 4 bases for V and 13 bases for J; bases not matched to a gene: 4. Germline V gene sequence: CDR1 MNHEY, CDR2 SVGAGI. The CDR3 runs 11 residues. Notes on the study in general: Under siplizumab, alloreactive sequences traced to unstimulated CD4+ memory cells were significantly reduced. Whether proliferating Tregs in siplizumab cultures suppress was not functionally confirmed.

In regard to this clone: Its antigen is unidentified.

Sample: naive CD4+ T cells sorted from blood. The V gene is TRBV6-5, the J gene TRBJ2-4; 7 nucleotides match TRBD1. The source of this sequence is a human donor in good health. CDR3 in amino acids: CASSSLTGQYF. The DNA of the CDR3 is TGTGCCAGCAGTTCCTTGACAGGGCAGTACTTC.